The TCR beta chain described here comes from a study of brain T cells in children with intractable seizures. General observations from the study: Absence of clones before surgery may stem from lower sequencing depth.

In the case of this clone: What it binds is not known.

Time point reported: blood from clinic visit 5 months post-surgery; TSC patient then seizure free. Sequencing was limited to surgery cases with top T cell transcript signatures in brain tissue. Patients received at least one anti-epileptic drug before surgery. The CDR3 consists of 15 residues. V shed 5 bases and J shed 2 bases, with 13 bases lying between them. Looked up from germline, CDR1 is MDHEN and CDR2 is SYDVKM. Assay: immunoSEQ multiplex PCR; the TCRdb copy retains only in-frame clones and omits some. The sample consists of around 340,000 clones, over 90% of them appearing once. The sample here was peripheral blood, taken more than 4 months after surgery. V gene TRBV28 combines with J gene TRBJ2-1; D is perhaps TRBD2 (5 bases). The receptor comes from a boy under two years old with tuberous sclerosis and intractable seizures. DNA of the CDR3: TGTGCCAGCAGTCCTCAGGAGGTAACCTACAATGAGCAGTTCTTC. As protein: CASSPQEVTYNEQFF. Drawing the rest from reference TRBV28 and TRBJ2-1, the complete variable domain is DVKVTQSSRYLVKRTGEKVFLECVQDMDHENMFWYRQDPGLGLRLIYFSYDVKMKEKGDIPEGYSVSREKKERFSLILESASTNQTSMYLCASSPQEVTYNEQFFGPGTRLTVL.